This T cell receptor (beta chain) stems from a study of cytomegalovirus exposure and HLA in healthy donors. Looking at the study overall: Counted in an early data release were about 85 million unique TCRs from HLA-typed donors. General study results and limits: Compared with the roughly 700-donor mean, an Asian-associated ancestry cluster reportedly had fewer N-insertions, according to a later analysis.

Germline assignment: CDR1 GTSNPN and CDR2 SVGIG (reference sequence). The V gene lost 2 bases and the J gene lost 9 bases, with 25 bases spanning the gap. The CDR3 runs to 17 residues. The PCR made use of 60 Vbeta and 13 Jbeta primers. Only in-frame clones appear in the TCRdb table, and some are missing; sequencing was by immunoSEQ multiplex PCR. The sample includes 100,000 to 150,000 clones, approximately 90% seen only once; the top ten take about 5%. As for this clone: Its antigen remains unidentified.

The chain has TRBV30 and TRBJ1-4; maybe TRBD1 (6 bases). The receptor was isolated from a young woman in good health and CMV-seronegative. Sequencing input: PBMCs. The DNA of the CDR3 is TGTGCCTGGAGTCCGGACGGGGTCACAGGGCGAATGAAAAAACTGTTTTTT. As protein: CAWSPDGVTGRMKKLFF.